A single sample gave rise to the 9 T cell receptor beta chains below, sequenced in a study of early T cells in non-severe SARS-CoV-2 infection (dated by TCRdb to the early 2020s). Receptor libraries were prepared by 5' RACE. The sample was run on a NextSeq 500. Using fastp trimming at Q25 and MiXCR clonotype assembly, TCRdb reanalyzed the public sequencing data and kept in-frame beta chains. Every distinct CDR3 protein forms one entry, paired with its most common genes and DNA. A total of under 80,000 distinct CDR3 sequences appear in this sample, 13% of them only once. The ten largest account for around 5% of the sample. Sequences were obtained from whole blood. The receptors were gathered from an adult who was a healthcare worker with PCR-confirmed SARS-CoV-2 infection or an uninfected control (not recorded which).

This clonotype was recorded many times. J is TRBJ2-7 and V is TRBV7-8, with D perhaps TRBD1 (6 bases). The CDR3 length is 14 residues. Deletions cut 3 bases from V and 2 bases from J, with 11 bases between. CDR1 is SGHVS, CDR2 FQNEAQ, per germline. CDR3 protein: CASSLWTETYEQYF. CDR3 nucleotides: TGTGCCAGCAGCTTGTGGACAGAAACCTACGAGCAGTACTTC. The entire variable domain, with the rest obtained from reference TRBV7-8 and TRBJ2-7, is as follows: GAGVSQSPRYKVAKRGQDVALRCDPISGHVSLFWYQQALGQGPEFLTYFQNEAQLDKSGLPSDRFFAERPEGSVSTLKIQRTQQEDSAVYLCASSLWTETYEQYFGPGTRLTVT.

The table lists this clonotype with many counts. V and J are TRBV20-1 and TRBJ2-3; D might be TRBD2 (6 bases). V lost 5 bases to trimming and J lost 3 bases, with 18 bases between them. There are 15 residues in the CDR3. The germline CDR1 and CDR2 sequences are DFQATT and SNEGSKA (reference sequence). CDR3 region: CSAPRLGGRTDTQYF. Here the CDR3 DNA reads TGCAGTGCTCCGAGACTGGGGGGACGGACAGATACGCAGTATTTT.

This clonotype was observed a few times. The chain joins TRBV29-1 to TRBJ2-7, with D maybe TRBD2 (6 bases). This CDR3 is 15 amino acids long. CDR1 and CDR2 (germline): SQVTM, ANQGSEA. With 4 bases removed from V and 2 bases from J, the gap between germline ends came to 18 bases. The CDR3: CSVGGWQGGTYEQYF. The CDR3 DNA follows: TGCAGCGTTGGAGGGTGGCAGGGAGGAACCTACGAGCAGTACTTC.

This clonotype has a count of ten or more. The chain recombines TRBV2 with TRBJ2-1, with D unclear. V was shortened by 4 bases and J by 2 bases, with 12 bases between the two germline ends. CDR1 and CDR2 (germline): SNHLY, FYNNEI. CDR3 size: 15 residues. For the CDR3, the DNA is TGTGCCAGCAGTGTAGAGTCTAGAGCCTACAATGAGCAGTTCTTC. Translation gives CASSVESRAYNEQFF.

This clonotype was seen ten or more times. The V call is TRBV29-1, the J call TRBJ2-1, with D uncertain. V lost 3 bases to trimming and J lost 4 bases, with 10 bases between them. The CDR3 spans 13 residues. CDR1 and CDR2 from the germline V gene are SQVTM and ANQGSEA. In DNA form, the CDR3 reads TGCAGCGTTGACCCGACTGGGTACAATGAGCAGTTCTTC. Its translation: CSVDPTGYNEQFF.

The V call is TRBV5-4, the J call TRBJ2-5; D is possibly TRBD1 or TRBD2 (5 bases each). The V and J ends lost 0 bases and 7 bases respectively, with 10 bases between them. Per germline, CDR1 SGHNT and CDR2 YYREEE (reference sequence). The CDR3 has 13 amino acids. In DNA form, the CDR3 reads TGTGCCAGCAGCTTGGCGGGGACGGGGACCCAGTACTTC. Protein: CASSLAGTGTQYF.

This clonotype was counted between two and nine times. This sequence joins TRBV27 and TRBJ2-1, with D perhaps given as TRBD1 or TRBD2 (6 bases each). The germline V gene has CDR1 MNHEY and CDR2 SMNVEV (reference sequence). The CDR3 is 16 amino acids. Trimming cost V 5 bases and J 0 bases, with 14 bases left between them. The CDR3 reads CASSPSRGGSYNEQFF. The CDR3 DNA follows: TGTGCCAGCAGTCCAAGCAGGGGAGGCTCCTACAATGAGCAGTTCTTC.

Worth noting for this clonotype: Being one base from a much bigger clone, this may be a read error. The V call is TRBV4-2, the J call TRBJ1-3; D uncertain. The V end lost 0 bases, the J end lost 0 bases, and 9 bases lay between the germline ends. There are 16 residues in the CDR3. Germline V gene lookup returns CDR1 LGHNA and CDR2 YNFKEQ. CDR3 in amino acids: CASSQDRSVSGNTIYF. The CDR3 DNA reads as TGTGCCAGCAGCCAAGATCGGTCTGTCTCTGGAAACACCATATATTTT.

The genes are TRBV2 and TRBJ2-1, with D perhaps matching TRBD1 or TRBD2 (6 bases each). Germline-derived CDR1 and CDR2 are SNHLY and FYNNEI. This CDR3 is 14 amino acids long. V lost 8 bases and J 9 bases, leaving 20 bases between the germline ends. CDR3 DNA sequence: TGTGCCAGCTTTGAGACTAGGGGGACGGGTGAGCAGTTCTTC. Protein: CASFETRGTGEQFF.